These 29 T cell receptor beta chains were all obtained from the same sample, sequenced in a study of OX40 agonist ivuxolimab in advanced cancers. The method was immunoSEQ multiplex PCR; TCRdb's version includes in-frame clones alone and lacks a portion of them. Among around 25,000 clones listed, 75% to 90% were seen once. This specimen consisted of CD4+ or CD8+ T cells sorted from blood, obtained in a trial of the OX40 agonist ivuxolimab. All receptors derive from an adult with an advanced solid tumor such as melanoma, head and neck, liver or kidney cancer.

The chain couples TRBV7-2 to TRBJ2-5; D not resolved. Germline V gene sequence: CDR1 SGHTA, CDR2 FQGNSA. V dropped 1 base and J dropped 1 base, with 10 bases sitting between them. This CDR3 has 15 amino acids. CDR3 nucleotide sequence: TGTGCCAGCAGCTTAGGGGCAGGTGTCCAAGAGACCCAGTACTTC. Its translation is CASSLGAGVQETQYF.

A single count supports this clone. V gene TRBV7-9 combines with J gene TRBJ1-4; 7 bases are shared with TRBD1. The length of the CDR3 is 13 residues. With 5 bases clipped from V and 8 bases from J, the junction kept 5 bases outside the gene matches. The germline V gene encodes CDR1 SEHNR and CDR2 FQNEAQ (reference sequence). The CDR3 reads CASSGRGGEKLFF. Written as DNA, the CDR3 is TGTGCCAGCAGCGGCAGGGGGGGAGAAAAACTGTTTTTT.

The count of this clone is one. The V and J genes are TRBV18 and TRBJ2-7, with 7 bases identical to TRBD1. The CDR3 runs to 14 residues. With V trimmed by 1 base and J by 3 bases, 3 bases remained unmatched. The germline V gene has CDR1 KGHSH and CDR2 LQKENI. The DNA of the CDR3 is TGTGCCAGCTCACCACGGGGGACAGTCTACGAGCAGTACTTC. It translates to CASSPRGTVYEQYF. The variable domain in full, completed from reference TRBV18 and TRBJ2-7, reads NAGVMQNPRHLVRRRGQEARLRCSPMKGHSHVYWYRQLPEEGLKFMVYLQKENIIDESGMPKERFSAEFPKEGPSILRIQQVVRGDSAAYFCASSPRGTVYEQYFGPGTRLTVT.

The rearrangement joins TRBV5-1 to TRBJ2-5; 10 nucleotides align to TRBD2. There are 15 residues in the CDR3. Trimming at V came to 2 bases and at J to 2 bases, leaving 3 bases not matched to a gene. CDR1 and CDR2 from the germline V gene are SGHRS and YFSETQ. The CDR3 sequence is CASSFLAGGQETQYF. In DNA, the CDR3 is TGCGCCAGCAGCTTCTTAGCGGGAGGACAAGAGACCCAGTACTTC.

The J gene is TRBJ2-7, the V gene TRBV14; tentative D call: TRBD2 (6 bases). The CDR3 is 14 residues long. Between the trimmed V and J ends, which lost 0 bases and 2 bases, there was a span of 8 bases. The germline V gene encodes CDR1 SGHDN and CDR2 FVKESK. CDR3 protein: CASSQDWEAYEQYF. The CDR3 bases are TGTGCCAGCAGCCAAGATTGGGAGGCCTACGAGCAGTACTTC. Based on the CDR3 plus reference TRBV14 and TRBJ2-7, the full variable domain is EAGVTQFPSHSVIEKGQTVTLRCDPISGHDNLYWYRRVMGKEIKFLLHFVKESKQDESGMPNNRFLAERTGGTYSTLKVQPAELEDSGVYFCASSQDWEAYEQYFGPGTRLTVT.

The chain employs TRBV10-1 and TRBJ2-7; TRBD2 matches at 8 bases. CDR1 and CDR2 (germline): WNHNN, SYGVQD (reference sequence). The CDR3 contains 15 residues. With 4 bases clipped from V and 4 bases from J, the junction kept 9 bases outside the gene matches. CDR3 coding DNA: TGCGCCAGCAGTGGCGGGGGGCAGGGATCTTACGAGCAGTACTTC. Amino acid sequence: CASSGGGQGSYEQYF.

The chain is built from TRBV4-2 and TRBJ1-2; 11 positions match TRBD1. Trimming at V came to 1 base and at J to 5 bases, leaving 3 bases not matched to a gene. The length of the CDR3 is 15 residues. Germline V gene data show CDR1 as LGHNA and CDR2 as YNFKEQ. The CDR3 DNA follows: TGTGCCAGCAGCCAAGCGGACAGGGGGCCTTATGGCTACACCTTC. Translation: CASSQADRGPYGYTF.

This chain links TRBV10-1 with TRBJ2-1, with no clear D. This CDR3 is built from 12 residues. Between the trimmed V and J ends, which lost 2 bases and 12 bases, there was a span of 11 bases. Looked up from germline, CDR1 is WNHNN and CDR2 is SYGVQD (reference sequence). The CDR3 DNA follows: TGCGCCAGCAGTGAGGGGCCTTATGCGCAGTTCTTC. Its protein is CASSEGPYAQFF.

The chain has TRBV11-3 and TRBJ2-7, with D perhaps matching TRBD1 (5 bases). The germline gives CDR1 SGHNT, CDR2 YENEEA. This CDR3 contains 13 residues. Trimming left V 2 bases short and J 4 bases short, with 9 bases between. The CDR3 sequence is CASSLTQGYEQYF. DNA for the CDR3: TGTGCCAGCAGCTTAACCCAGGGTTACGAGCAGTACTTC. The variable domain in full, with the rest retrieved from reference TRBV11-3 and TRBJ2-7, is EAGVVQSPRYKIIEKKQPVAFWCNPISGHNTLYWYLQNLGQGPELLIRYENEEAVDDSQLPKDRFSAERLKGVDSTLKIQPAELGDSAVYLCASSLTQGYEQYFGPGTRLTVT.

V and J are TRBV7-9 and TRBJ1-2; tentative D call: TRBD1 (6 bases). From germline, CDR1 is SEHNR and CDR2 FQNEAQ (reference sequence). Trimming stripped 0 bases from V and 8 bases from J, with 16 bases between. The CDR3 spans 15 residues. CDR3: CASSLAGTPIWGYTF. The CDR3 DNA is TGTGCCAGCAGCTTAGCCGGGACACCTATTTGGGGCTACACCTTC.

The chain employs TRBV27 and TRBJ1-6, with D hard to call. Trimming pared 3 bases from V and 6 bases from J, leaving 9 bases between. In germline, CDR1 is MNHEY, CDR2 SMNVEV (reference sequence). The CDR3 spans 14 residues. This CDR3 reads CASSFGRLNSPLHF. CDR3 nucleotides: TGTGCCAGCAGTTTTGGACGGCTTAATTCACCCCTCCACTTT.

This clone was detected once. The CDR3 nucleotides are TGTGCCAGCTCCACTGGTGGGTCCCTGATTGGCACTGAAGCTTTCTTT. Protein sequence: CASSTGGSLIGTEAFF. The chain recombines TRBV11-2 with TRBJ1-1; D is ambiguous. The V gene's germline CDR1 is SGHAT and CDR2 FQNNGV. The CDR3 loop spans 16 amino acids. Trimming took off 8 bases at V and 4 bases at J, with 23 bases between the two ends.

The sample holds one count of this clone. This chain connects TRBV7-2 to TRBJ2-7; 7 positions agree with TRBD1. CDR3 size: 13 residues. Looked up from germline, CDR1 is SGHTA and CDR2 is FQGNSA. J lost 3 bases, V lost 5 bases, and 4 bases had no gene match. In DNA form, the CDR3 reads TGTGCCAGCAGCCTGGGACAGCACTACGAGCAGTACTTC. Translated: CASSLGQHYEQYF.

The CDR3 region is CASSSPDREYNSPLHF. DNA of the CDR3: TGTGCCAGCAGCTCTCCTGACAGGGAGTATAATTCACCCCTCCACTTT. The chain carries TRBV5-4 and TRBJ1-6; the match to TRBD1 covers 7 bases. This CDR3 is 16 amino acids long. The junction had 7 bases not matched to a gene; V was cut back by 3 bases and J by 4 bases. CDR1 is SGHNT, CDR2 YYREEE, per germline (reference sequence).

This clone was recorded a few times. The V and J genes are TRBV2 and TRBJ1-5, with D uncertain. The CDR3 length is 13 residues. V lost 3 bases and J 0 bases, leaving 3 bases between the germline ends. Germline CDR1 SNHLY, CDR2 FYNNEI. Here the CDR3 reads CASSEGSNQPQHF. CDR3 sequence (DNA): TGTGCCAGCAGTGAGGGTAGCAATCAGCCCCAGCATTTT.

This clone was counted once. The chain uses TRBV30 and TRBJ2-7; 8 nucleotides line up with TRBD2. V shed 2 bases, J shed 0 bases, and the junction held 9 bases outside the gene matches. Germline V gives CDR1 GTSNPN, CDR2 SVGIG (reference sequence). The CDR3 consists of 16 residues. CDR3 residues: CAWSSWGSGNSYEQYF. The CDR3 nucleotides are TGTGCCTGGAGTTCCTGGGGTAGCGGGAACTCCTACGAGCAGTACTTC.

This clone was recorded only once. J is TRBJ1-1 and V is TRBV30; D perhaps matches TRBD1 (6 bases). V lost 4 bases and J 4 bases, leaving 13 bases between the germline ends. Per the germline V gene, CDR1 is GTSNPN and CDR2 is SVGIG (reference sequence). This CDR3 contains 13 residues. DNA of the CDR3: TGTGCCTGGAACGCAGGGGCGCTCACTGAAGCTTTCTTT. Its protein product is CAWNAGALTEAFF. The full variable domain, its missing parts supplied by reference TRBV30 and TRBJ1-1, is SQTIHQWPATLVQPVGSPLSLECTVEGTSNPNLYWYRQAAGRGLQLLFYSVGIGQISSEVPQNLSASRPQDRQFILSSKKLLLSDSGFYLCAWNAGALTEAFFGQGTRLTVV.

The rearrangement links TRBV11-3 to TRBJ2-5, with D perhaps assigned TRBD1 or TRBD2 (5 bases each). The germline gives CDR1 SGHNT, CDR2 YENEEA. Trimming removed 1 base from V and 3 bases from J, with 9 bases in between. This CDR3 spans 14 amino acids. The CDR3 coding sequence is TGTGCCAGCAGCTTAGGGGGGTTCGAAGAGACCCAGTACTTC. Residues: CASSLGGFEETQYF.

The chain employs TRBV10-3 and TRBJ2-3; the D is unclear. The CDR3 runs to 14 residues. V lost 4 bases and J 4 bases, leaving 12 bases between the germline ends. Germline V lookup: CDR1 ENHRY, CDR2 SYGVKD. The CDR3 region is CAISGNQPSDTQYF. The CDR3 nucleotides are TGTGCCATCAGTGGGAACCAACCATCAGATACGCAGTATTTT.

This clone is categorized as medium-sized. The V call is TRBV7-9, the J call TRBJ1-6; D might be TRBD1 (6 bases). Germline V gene lookup returns CDR1 SEHNR and CDR2 FQNEAQ (reference sequence). V gave up 4 bases and J gave up 10 bases, with 23 bases separating them. The CDR3 loop spans 17 amino acids. The CDR3: CASSSHEGQGSASPLHF. The CDR3 DNA follows: TGTGCCAGCAGCTCCCACGAAGGGCAGGGGTCGGCCTCACCCCTCCACTTT. Complete variable domain (other parts from reference TRBV7-9 and TRBJ1-6): DTGVSQNPRHKITKRGQNVTFRCDPISEHNRLYWYRQTLGQGPEFLTYFQNEAQLEKSRLLSDRFSAERPKGSFSTLEIQRTEQGDSAMYLCASSSHEGQGSASPLHFGNGTRLTVT.

The chain joins TRBV7-8 to TRBJ2-1, with D maybe TRBD1 (6 bases). The germline V and J ends were trimmed by 4 bases and 4 bases, with 17 bases remaining between them. In germline, CDR1 is SGHVS, CDR2 FQNEAQ. This CDR3 has 16 amino acids. CDR3 sequence (DNA): TGTGCCAGCAGCTACCCCCGACAGGAGGCATACAATGAGCAGTTCTTC. It codes for CASSYPRQEAYNEQFF.

This clone showed up just a few times. The V gene is TRBV20-1, the J gene TRBJ2-5; D might be TRBD2 (5 bases). With 6 bases removed from V and 6 bases from J, the gap between germline ends came to 5 bases. In germline, CDR1 is DFQATT, CDR2 SNEGSKA (reference sequence). CDR3 length: 9 residues. CDR3 residues: CSAGKTQYF. CDR3 nucleotide sequence: TGCAGTGCCGGGAAGACCCAGTACTTC.

The DNA for the CDR3 is TGCGCCAGCAGCTTGGGTGACATCTCTGGAAACACCATATATTTT. This codes for CASSLGDISGNTIYF. The chain employs TRBV5-1 and TRBJ1-3; D gene ambiguous. The CDR3 spans 15 residues. The V gene lost 0 bases and the J gene lost 0 bases, with 7 bases spanning the gap. Germline loops: CDR1 SGHRS, CDR2 YFSETQ.

The chain employs TRBV7-3 and TRBJ1-1; D is uncertain. This CDR3 spans 14 amino acids. Trimming left V 2 bases short and J 4 bases short, with 11 bases between. The germline V gene has CDR1 SGHTA and CDR2 FQGTGA. The CDR3 coding sequence is TGTGCCAGCAGCTTATCTTTCCGGAGCACTGAAGCTTTCTTT. Its translation: CASSLSFRSTEAFF.

The genes are TRBV27 and TRBJ2-6; tentatively, D is TRBD2 (6 bases). The CDR3 is made up of 17 amino acids. Trimming cost V 5 bases and J 1 base, with 15 bases left between them. Per the germline V gene, CDR1 is MNHEY and CDR2 is SMNVEV (reference sequence). CDR3 in DNA: TGTGCCAGCAGTGGGTCTAGCGTAATTTCTGGGGCCAACGTCCTGACTTTC. As protein: CASSGSSVISGANVLTF.

The chain uses TRBV5-1 and TRBJ2-1; TRBD1 agrees at 9 bases. J gave up 4 bases and V 5 bases, and 7 bases lay outside the gene matches. The CDR3 totals 15 residues. Germline V gives CDR1 SGHRS, CDR2 YFSETQ. As DNA, the CDR3 is TGCGCCAGCAGGGAACCGGGACAGGGATACAATGAGCAGTTCTTC. It yields the protein CASREPGQGYNEQFF.

The chain has TRBV29-1 and TRBJ2-3; no clear D gene. The CDR3 consists of 11 residues. The V and J ends lost 8 bases and 0 bases respectively, with 6 bases between them. CDR1 and CDR2 (germline): SQVTM, ANQGSEA. The DNA for the CDR3 is TGCAGCATGACTAGCACAGATACGCAGTATTTT. The encoded protein is CSMTSTDTQYF.

The rearrangement uses TRBV19 and TRBJ1-2; the D gene is possibly TRBD1 (6 bases). V was shortened by 9 bases and J by 0 bases, with 11 bases between the two germline ends. The CDR3 is made up of 13 amino acids. Germline V gene sequence: CDR1 LNHDA, CDR2 SQIVND (reference sequence). The CDR3 protein is CASQQGPNYGYTF. CDR3 DNA: TGTGCCAGCCAACAGGGCCCTAACTATGGCTACACCTTC.

The chain joins TRBV7-2 to TRBJ2-1; a weak D match, TRBD2 (6 bases). Trimming left V 0 bases short and J 4 bases short, with 10 bases between. From germline, CDR1 is SGHTA and CDR2 FQGNSA. The CDR3 sequence is 15 residues long. The CDR3 is CASSLAQGGYNEQFF. The CDR3 DNA reads as TGTGCCAGCAGCTTAGCGCAGGGAGGATACAATGAGCAGTTCTTC.